The source of this T cell receptor (beta chain) is a study of T cells in Graves' hyperthyroidism and ophthalmopathy. On the study more broadly: Sampling of peripheral blood happened at initial diagnosis, prior to any treatment. Regarding the study as a whole: In the analysis, a 13 V-J model separated ophthalmopathy from stable hyperthyroidism.

Ten or more counts support this clonotype. What it recognizes is unknown. The CDR3 length is 12 residues. Germline CDR1 reads SGHRS; CDR2 reads YFSETQ. The ends were cut back, 3 bases at V and 8 bases at J, with 9 bases in the middle. Hyperthyroidism, newly diagnosed and lasting under 2 months, affected patients aged 18 to 65. Every diagnosis used clinical symptoms, serum thyroxine and TRAb, thyroid ultrasound and orbital computed tomography. RNA transcripts provided the source from which TCR beta CDR3 regions were amplified. The HTBI primer set drove a first-round RT-PCR of the TCR CDR3. MiXCR, applied by TCRdb to the multiplex PCR reads, yields one record per CDR3 protein. The sample records more than 300,000 distinct CDR3 sequences, less than 15% being singletons.

The TCR originated in a woman aged 18-29 years with Graves' hyperthyroidism. The J gene is TRBJ2-1, the V gene TRBV5-1; D not certain. Specimen: blood. DNA of the CDR3: TGCGCCAGCAGCTCCTATGGGGATGAGCAGTTCTTC. Translating gives CASSSYGDEQFF.